The TCR beta chain under discussion was sequenced for a study of blood T cells in healthy people across ages. A second PCR, run for roughly 7 to 11 cycles, used a sample-barcoded 5' primer plus a J-beta primer mix. TCRdb used MiXCR to reprocess the 5' RACE reads, holding one entry per CDR3 protein. The repertoire holds more than 1.4 million distinct CDR3 sequences, with approximately 40% as singletons. As concerns this clonotype: The junction and the germline gene differ at one end; a read error may be behind it.

Looked up from germline, CDR1 is SGHRS and CDR2 is YFSETQ. The CDR3 covers 16 residues. The receptor comes from a woman under 30 in good health. The chain has TRBV5-1 and TRBJ2-2; D may be TRBD2 (6 bases). Material for sequencing was blood. CDR3 sequence: CASRLGLTANTGGLFF. In DNA, the CDR3 is TGCGCCAGCAGATTAGGGCTCACAGCGAACACCGGGGGGCTGTTTTTT.